The 31 T cell receptor beta chains listed next were all sequenced from one sample in a study of multiple sclerosis patients with progressive multifocal leukoencephalopathy. Method: immunoSEQ multiplex PCR; TCRdb's copy keeps in-frame clones and lacks some. This sample has 30,000 to 35,000 clones, with about 90% found just once. Sample time point: time of PML onset. The sequencing used PBMCs, collected from a patient treated with natalizumab. The receptors come from a human donor with progressive multifocal leukoencephalopathy.

CDR3 loop: CASSLIGTGNEKLFF. The CDR3 DNA sequence: TGTGCCAGCAGCTTAATAGGGACAGGGAACGAAAAACTGTTTTTT. The chain joins TRBV7-2 to TRBJ1-4, with 9 bases fitting TRBD1. The V gene's germline CDR1 is SGHTA and CDR2 FQGNSA. The CDR3 has 15 residues. The V gene end was trimmed by 2 bases and the J gene end by 8 bases; junction bases not matched to a gene: 6.

V usage is TRBV29-1 and J usage is TRBJ1-1, with TRBD1 matching over 8 bases. The CDR3 consists of 17 residues. Trimming took 5 bases from V and 3 from J; bases not matched to a gene: 17. In germline, CDR1 is SQVTM, CDR2 ANQGSEA. The CDR3 nucleotides are TGCAGCGTTAAACAGACAGGGGCCTTGATCTTGGACACTGAAGCTTTCTTT. As protein: CSVKQTGALILDTEAFF.

CDR3 sequence: CSVVGQGAPRQPQHF. The DNA of the CDR3 is TGCAGCGTTGTTGGGCAGGGGGCGCCGAGGCAGCCCCAGCATTTT. The chain carries TRBV29-1 and TRBJ1-5, with 8 positions matching TRBD1. The germline gives CDR1 SQVTM, CDR2 ANQGSEA. The CDR3 extends over 15 amino acids. V gave up 4 bases and J gave up 7 bases; unmatched junction bases: 12.

A few counts support this clone. The rearrangement uses TRBV14 and TRBJ1-1; 8 bases map to TRBD1. V dropped 4 bases and J dropped 6; count of bases not matched to a gene: 7. The V gene's germline CDR1 is SGHDN and CDR2 FVKESK. The CDR3 extends over 14 amino acids. The CDR3 DNA is TGTGCCAGCAGCCCAACAGGGGGTTGGGCTGAAGCTTTCTTT. Amino acids: CASSPTGGWAEAFF.

This sequence joins TRBV12-5 and TRBJ2-7; 11 bases are a match to TRBD2. V dropped 5 bases and J dropped 1; count of bases not matched to a gene: 4. From germline, CDR1 is LGHNT and CDR2 FRNRAP. This CDR3 has 15 amino acids. The CDR3 protein is CASGLAGGMSYEQYF. In DNA, the CDR3 is TGTGCTAGTGGTCTAGCGGGAGGAATGTCCTACGAGCAGTACTTC.

This clone appeared a few times. The chain couples TRBV6-6 to TRBJ1-2; weak D call: TRBD1 (5 bases). The germline gives CDR1 MNHNY, CDR2 SVGAGI (reference sequence). The CDR3 covers 13 residues. Trimming took 6 bases from V and 4 from J, leaving 12 bases between them. The chain's CDR3 is CASSQLQVYGYTF. CDR3 sequence (DNA): TGTGCCAGCAGCCAGTTACAGGTCTATGGCTACACCTTC.

This chain uses TRBV18 with TRBJ1-1, with D unclear. The germline gives CDR1 KGHSH, CDR2 LQKENI. Trimming took off 4 bases at V and 12 bases at J, with 12 bases between the two ends. This CDR3 comprises 11 residues. This CDR3 is CASSLDDPTFF. The CDR3 nucleotides read TGTGCCAGCTCACTCGACGACCCCACTTTCTTT.

A single count supports this clone. The rearrangement joins TRBV18 to TRBJ2-3; tentative D call: TRBD1 (7 bases). Germline V CDR1 and CDR2: KGHSH, LQKENI. The V end was cut by 5 bases, the J end by 8 bases, with 14 bases between. This CDR3 spans 13 amino acids. The CDR3 spells CASSAGPGGTQYF. CDR3 in DNA: TGTGCCAGCTCAGCGGGGCCAGGGGGTACGCAGTATTTT.

Concerning this clone: The sample carries other DNA sequences with the same CDR3. This chain joins TRBV2 and TRBJ1-6; unclear D gene. Germline-derived CDR1 and CDR2 are SNHLY and FYNNEI. The CDR3 has 12 amino acids. Trimming took off 6 bases at V and 8 bases at J, with 8 bases between the two ends. The CDR3, as DNA: TGTGCCAGCAGGCCTGACGATTCACCCCTCCACTTT. It is translated as CASRPDDSPLHF.

The rearrangement uses TRBV28 and TRBJ2-7; TRBD2 matches at 14 bases. CDR1 and CDR2 (germline): MDHEN, SYDVKM. The V segment lost 7 bases and the J segment 3 bases; nucleotides outside the gene matches: 14. The CDR3 consists of 18 residues. The CDR3 DNA reads TGTGCCAGCACTAGACCGGGACTAGCGGGAGTCCCCCACTACGAGCAGTACTTC. Translated, it gives CASTRPGLAGVPHYEQYF.

This sequence joins TRBV2 and TRBJ1-2; D is possibly TRBD1 (5 bases). Germline CDR1 and CDR2: SNHLY and FYNNEI. V was cut by 8 bases and J by 5 bases, with 15 bases left in between. The CDR3 extends over 13 amino acids. CDR3: CASGGRGLYGYTF. DNA for the CDR3: TGTGCCAGCGGGGGGAGGGGCCTTTATGGCTACACCTTC.

J is TRBJ1-2 and V is TRBV7-2, with D uncertain. The CDR3 loop spans 13 amino acids. Germline CDR1 SGHTA, CDR2 FQGNSA. V shed 3 bases and J shed 8 bases, with 13 bases lying between them. CDR3 DNA sequence: TGTGCCAGCAGCTTGAGTGAGATGGACGGCTACACCTTC. As protein: CASSLSEMDGYTF.

The chain couples TRBV6-1 to TRBJ1-1; D gene unclear. V lost 6 bases, J lost 0 bases, and 11 bases lay in between. Germline V gene sequence: CDR1 MNHNS, CDR2 SASEGT. This CDR3 has 14 amino acids. CDR3 in DNA: TGTGCCAGCAGCAACGGTATCATGAACACTGAAGCTTTCTTT. It codes for CASSNGIMNTEAFF.

The chain is built from TRBV7-2 and TRBJ2-7; D is undetermined. From germline, CDR1 is SGHTA and CDR2 FQGNSA. The germline V and J ends were trimmed by 4 bases and 3 bases, with 13 bases remaining between them. The CDR3 spans 14 residues. This CDR3 is CASSWAEINYEQYF. Here the CDR3 DNA reads TGTGCCAGCAGCTGGGCGGAGATTAACTACGAGCAGTACTTC.

The rearrangement uses TRBV2 and TRBJ2-2; possibly TRBD1 or TRBD2 for D (5 bases each). The CDR3 runs to 15 residues. Germline lookup yields CDR1 SNHLY and CDR2 FYNNEI. The germline V and J ends were trimmed by 6 bases and 3 bases, with 14 bases remaining between them. The CDR3 region is CASRGPTRDTGELFF. As DNA, the CDR3 is TGTGCCAGCAGGGGGCCCACGCGGGACACCGGGGAGCTGTTTTTT.

This chain joins TRBV5-1 and TRBJ2-5; D is perhaps TRBD1 (6 bases). The CDR3 is made up of 14 amino acids. The germline gives CDR1 SGHRS, CDR2 YFSETQ. V was pared by 0 bases and J by 3 bases, with 9 bases between. This CDR3 is CASSLGHREETQYF. The CDR3 DNA follows: TGCGCCAGCAGCTTGGGTCACAGGGAAGAGACCCAGTACTTC.

The chain employs TRBV21-1 and TRBJ1-4; the D call TRBD1 from the table was never checked on the DNA. TRBV21-1 has pseudogene status. The CDR3 has 15 residues. The chain's CDR3 is CASSSRTGEDEKLFF. DNA for the CDR3: TGTGCCAGCAGCTCCCGGACAGGGGAGGATGAAAAACTGTTTTTT.

The chain uses TRBV7-2 and TRBJ2-3; D unclear. The germline V and J ends were trimmed by 4 bases and 3 bases, with 17 bases remaining between them. This CDR3 is 16 amino acids long. Germline V gene lookup returns CDR1 SGHTA and CDR2 FQGNSA. For the CDR3, the DNA is TGTGCCAGCAGCTCCCGTAAGTTCGTGGGGACAGATACGCAGTATTTT. It is translated as CASSSRKFVGTDTQYF. Full variable domain (rest looked up from reference TRBV7-2 and TRBJ2-3): GAGVSQSPSNKVTEKGKDVELRCDPISGHTALYWYRQSLGQGLEFLIYFQGNSAPDKSGLPSDRFSAERTGGSVSTLTIQRTQQEDSAVYLCASSSRKFVGTDTQYFGPGTRLTVL.

J is TRBJ1-1 and V is TRBV7-9; D possibly corresponds to TRBD1 (5 bases). Between the trimmed V and J ends, which lost 1 base and 1 base, there was a span of 16 bases. The CDR3 covers 17 residues. CDR1 SEHNR and CDR2 FQNEAQ come from the germline V gene (reference sequence). In DNA, the CDR3 is TGTGCCAGCAGCTTAGGGGGGTTCGAGGTATGGAACACTGAAGCTTTCTTT. The encoded protein is CASSLGGFEVWNTEAFF. Full variable domain (missing parts from reference TRBV7-9 and TRBJ1-1): DTGVSQNPRHKITKRGQNVTFRCDPISEHNRLYWYRQTLGQGPEFLTYFQNEAQLEKSRLLSDRFSAERPKGSFSTLEIQRTEQGDSAMYLCASSLGGFEVWNTEAFFGQGTRLTVV.

The V and J genes are TRBV6-5 and TRBJ2-2, with 10 bases aligning to TRBD2. CDR1 MNHEY and CDR2 SVGAGI come from the germline V gene. CDR3 length: 15 residues. With 6 bases clipped from V and 5 bases from J, the junction kept 6 bases outside the gene matches. CDR3 in amino acids: CASRHLAGDTGELFF. As DNA, the CDR3 is TGTGCCAGCAGACACCTAGCGGGAGATACCGGGGAGCTGTTTTTT.

CDR3 loop: CASSERWGTYGYTF. CDR3 bases: TGTGCCAGCAGTGAAAGGTGGGGGACTTATGGCTACACCTTC. The V and J genes are TRBV6-5 and TRBJ1-2, with TRBD1 as a possible D gene (5 bases). V was shortened by 5 bases and J by 5 bases, with 15 bases between the two germline ends. The length of the CDR3 is 14 residues. Germline V lookup: CDR1 MNHEY, CDR2 SVGAGI.

This rearrangement joins TRBV19 to TRBJ1-3, with D perhaps TRBD1 (5 bases). V shed 2 bases and J shed 0 bases, with 8 bases lying between them. CDR3 length equals 15 residues. Per the germline V gene, CDR1 is LNHDA and CDR2 is SQIVND (reference sequence). The CDR3 coding sequence is TGTGCCAGTAGTATATTAACAGGCTCTGGAAACACCATATATTTT. Translated: CASSILTGSGNTIYF.

The V gene is TRBV4-3, the J gene TRBJ2-1, with TRBD2 identical over 11 bases. The CDR3 totals 16 residues. Trimming cost V 0 bases and J 10 bases; bases outside gene matches: 8. Germline V gene lookup returns CDR1 LGHNA and CDR2 YSLEER. Written as DNA, the CDR3 is TGCGCCAGCAGCCAAGATCCCACTAGCGGGAGTTGGGAGCAGTTCTTC. Amino acids: CASSQDPTSGSWEQFF.

The chain links TRBV6-1 to TRBJ1-5; D unclear. The V end was cut by 5 bases, the J end by 5 bases, with 16 bases between. The CDR3 spans 15 residues. Germline V lookup: CDR1 MNHNS, CDR2 SASEGT. The CDR3 here is CASSPFANSHQPQHF. As DNA, the CDR3 is TGTGCCAGCAGTCCTTTCGCGAACAGCCATCAGCCCCAGCATTTT.

This rearrangement joins TRBV4-2 to TRBJ2-3; D is perhaps TRBD2 (5 bases). The germline V gene has CDR1 LGHNA and CDR2 YNFKEQ. The CDR3 consists of 13 residues. The V end lost 2 bases, the J end lost 5 bases, and 8 bases lay between the germline ends. The CDR3 is CASSQLGEDTQYF. For the CDR3, the DNA is TGTGCCAGCAGCCAATTGGGAGAAGATACGCAGTATTTT.

The V call is TRBV2, the J call TRBJ2-7; TRBD2 agrees at 10 bases. Looked up from germline, CDR1 is SNHLY and CDR2 is FYNNEI. The ends lost 6 bases at V and 6 bases at J; junction bases unmatched: 11. This CDR3 is 15 amino acids long. In DNA, the CDR3 is TGTGCCAGCAGCGTACAGAGTCTAGCGGGAGTCGAGCAGTACTTC. Amino acids: CASSVQSLAGVEQYF.

This chain connects TRBV25-1 to TRBJ2-5; 10 nucleotides agree with TRBD2. V shed 2 bases, J shed 5 bases, and the junction held 5 bases outside the gene matches. The CDR3 covers 15 residues. CDR1 and CDR2 from the germline V gene are MGHDK and SYGVNS. Here the CDR3 DNA reads TGTGCCAGCAGTGAAGGGCTAGCGGGAGTGGAGACCCAGTACTTC. Amino acids: CASSEGLAGVETQYF. Full variable domain (outside the CDR3, taken from reference TRBV25-1 and TRBJ2-5): EADIYQTPRYLVIGTGKKITLECSQTMGHDKMYWYQQDPGMELHLIHYSYGVNSTEKGDLSSESTVSRIRTEHFPLTLESARPSHTSQYLCASSEGLAGVETQYFGPGTRLLVL.

The gene calls are TRBV27 and TRBJ1-5, with D unclear. Trimming removed 10 bases at V and 6 bases at J, with 16 bases between. From germline, CDR1 is MNHEY and CDR2 SMNVEV (reference sequence). The CDR3 extends over 13 amino acids. CDR3 loop: CATQVGLGQPQHF. The DNA of the CDR3 is TGTGCCACCCAGGTAGGGCTGGGTCAGCCCCAGCATTTT.

The chain carries TRBV7-9 and TRBJ2-2, with D possibly called TRBD1 or TRBD2 (7 bases each). Trimming shortened V by 2 bases and J by 3 bases, and 19 bases separated the two germline ends. CDR1 is SEHNR, CDR2 FQNEAQ, per germline (reference sequence). The CDR3 is 18 residues long. CDR3 DNA: TGTGCCAGCAGCTTACGGCAGGGGGGGATAACTTACACCGGGGAGCTGTTTTTT. It codes for CASSLRQGGITYTGELFF.

This chain connects TRBV10-3 to TRBJ1-4; weak D call: TRBD1 (6 bases). The CDR3 totals 18 residues. CDR1 ENHRY and CDR2 SYGVKD come from the germline V gene. V lost 0 bases and J 4 bases, leaving 18 bases between the germline ends. The CDR3 spells CAISESVLGARDNEKLFF. The CDR3 nucleotides read TGTGCCATCAGTGAGTCGGTCCTGGGGGCGCGAGATAATGAAAAACTGTTTTTT.

The gene calls are TRBV27 and TRBJ2-7; 10 bases are a match to TRBD2. Germline lookup yields CDR1 MNHEY and CDR2 SMNVEV (reference sequence). CDR3 length equals 16 residues. V dropped 0 bases and J dropped 4; count of bases not matched to a gene: 6. The CDR3 sequence: CASSLSPLAGLYEQYF. The CDR3 DNA reads as TGTGCCAGCAGTTTATCCCCACTAGCGGGATTGTACGAGCAGTACTTC.